Each of the 18 T cell receptor beta chains below was sequenced from the same sample in a study of T-cell memory formation after mild COVID-19. TCRdb re-analysed the 5' RACE reads in MiXCR, keeping a single row per CDR3 protein. The profile covers roughly 370,000 distinct CDR3 sequences, with roughly 15% appearing a single time and about 22% taken by the ten largest. Sequencing was done on a sample of PBMCs or a T cell subset sorted from them (not recorded which). These receptors all stem from a young man who had mild COVID-19 (a few samples of this study predate the infection). Cell type and time point are not known.

This clonotype has more than one count but fewer than ten. The chain has TRBV12-3 or TRBV12-4 and TRBJ2-2; D is perhaps TRBD2 (5 bases). The V end lost 5 bases, the J end lost 5 bases, and 12 bases lay between the germline ends. The CDR3 has 14 amino acids. The CDR3, as DNA: TGTGCCAGCAGTCTCAGTCCGGGAACCGGGGAGCTGTTTTTT. It specifies CASSLSPGTGELFF.

In this sample, this clonotype turned up a few times. CDR3 sequence (DNA): TGTGCCAGCAGCTTTAGCGGGGGGGCCGAAGAGACCCAGTACTTC. Its translation is CASSFSGGAEETQYF. V and J are TRBV9 and TRBJ2-5; the match to TRBD2 covers 11 bases. The CDR3 length is 15 residues. In germline, CDR1 is SGDLS, CDR2 YYNGEE. The V segment lost 4 bases and the J segment 3 bases; nucleotides outside the gene matches: 5.

The rearrangement uses TRBV5-1 and TRBJ1-5; possible D gene TRBD1, 5 bases. Germline CDR1 and CDR2: SGHRS and YFSETQ. The length of the CDR3 is 14 residues. V was cut by 3 bases and J by 3 bases, with 10 bases left in between. CDR3 residues: CASSWGSHNQPQHF. CDR3 in DNA: TGCGCCAGCAGCTGGGGGTCCCACAATCAGCCCCAGCATTTT.

This chain links TRBV2 with TRBJ2-5; the D gene is possibly TRBD2 (5 bases). The CDR3 runs 15 residues. CDR1 and CDR2 from the germline V gene are SNHLY and FYNNEI. The germline V and J ends were trimmed by 6 bases and 4 bases, with 18 bases remaining between them. In DNA form, the CDR3 reads TGTGCCAGCAGCCGAAGGCTCAGTGCGGGAGAGACCCAGTACTTC. Translated, it gives CASSRRLSAGETQYF.

This clonotype was observed many times. The chain is built from TRBV5-6 and TRBJ2-7; no definite D call. V was trimmed by 0 bases and J by 2 bases, leaving 3 bases between them. Looked up from germline, CDR1 is SGHDT and CDR2 is YYEEEE. There are 12 residues in the CDR3. The CDR3, as DNA: TGTGCCAGCAGCTTGGGGACCTACGAGCAGTACGTC. As protein: CASSLGTYEQYV.

This clonotype appeared a few times. CDR3 sequence reads: CASSRSGGYITDTQYF. In nucleotides, the CDR3 is TGTGCCAGCAGCCGTAGCGGGGGGTATATCACAGATACGCAGTATTTT. The chain has TRBV7-2 and TRBJ2-3; 10 bases fit TRBD2. This CDR3 region has 16 residues. From germline, CDR1 is SGHTA and CDR2 FQGNSA. V lost 5 bases and J lost 2; bases outside the gene matches: 7.

In its sample, this clonotype was seen a few times. The V gene is TRBV4-3, the J gene TRBJ2-5, with D maybe TRBD2 (5 bases). Deletions cut 1 base from V and 2 bases from J, with 17 bases between. This CDR3 is 17 amino acids long. The V gene's germline CDR1 is LGHNA and CDR2 YSLEER. The CDR3 here is CASSQGGSGVSQETQYF. CDR3 sequence (DNA): TGCGCCAGCAGCCAAGGTGGAAGCGGCGTCTCGCAAGAGACCCAGTACTTC.

This clonotype has a handful of counts. This rearrangement joins TRBV20-1 to TRBJ1-6; D not resolved. Trimming removed 6 bases at V and 8 bases at J, with 20 bases between. This CDR3 has 15 residues. The germline V gene has CDR1 DFQATT and CDR2 SNEGSKA (reference sequence). The CDR3 DNA sequence: TGCAGTGCACTCGACACGAGGGCCGGCGATTCACCCCTCCACTTT. Encoded protein: CSALDTRAGDSPLHF.

This sequence joins TRBV4-3 and TRBJ2-4; 8 bases are a match to TRBD1. Germline values: CDR1 LGHNA, CDR2 YSLEER. After removal of 4 bases from V and 2 bases from J, the junction contained 4 bases not matched to a gene. This CDR3 is 15 amino acids long. The DNA for the CDR3 is TGCGCCAGCAGCCCAGGGGGCTTATCCAAAAACATTCAGTACTTC. Its translation: CASSPGGLSKNIQYF.

The V and J genes are TRBV6-5 and TRBJ2-5; 10 bases match TRBD2. The V gene's germline CDR1 is MNHEY and CDR2 SVGAGI. The junction had 6 bases not matched to a gene; V was cut back by 5 bases and J by 3 bases. The CDR3 runs to 15 residues. CDR3 sequence: CASSEAGGREETQYF. CDR3 DNA sequence: TGTGCCAGCAGTGAAGCGGGGGGGAGAGAAGAGACCCAGTACTTC.

V is TRBV6-2 or TRBV6-3 and J is TRBJ2-1; 14 bases match TRBD2. Per the germline V gene, CDR1 is MNHEY and CDR2 is SVGEGT. J was trimmed by 0 bases and V by 4 bases; bases with no gene match: 5. The CDR3 consists of 18 residues. The CDR3 is CASSWGLAGDSSYNEQFF. The CDR3 DNA follows: TGTGCCAGCAGTTGGGGACTAGCGGGGGATAGCTCCTACAATGAGCAGTTCTTC.

This sequence joins TRBV5-1 and TRBJ2-5; 10 bases agree with TRBD2. The germline CDR1 and CDR2 sequences are SGHRS and YFSETQ. The CDR3 contains 15 residues. Trimming cost V 2 bases and J 5 bases; bases outside gene matches: 6. In DNA, the CDR3 is TGCGCCAGCAGCTTTAGCGGGGGGCCCGCGGAGACCCAGTACTTC. The encoded protein is CASSFSGGPAETQYF.

This clonotype has only a few counts. The rearrangement uses TRBV7-6 and TRBJ2-1; no clear D. This CDR3 has 14 amino acids. Germline CDR1 reads SGHVS; CDR2 reads FNYEAQ. Trimming removed 1 base from V and 10 bases from J, with 14 bases in between. This chain's CDR3 is CASSLESSWSEQFF. CDR3 DNA sequence: TGTGCCAGCAGCTTAGAAAGTAGCTGGTCGGAGCAGTTCTTC.

This clonotype was recorded at least ten times. V gene TRBV4-2 combines with J gene TRBJ2-7, with 15 bases lining up with TRBD2. This CDR3 is 14 amino acids long. V shed 4 bases and J 6 bases; nucleotides not matched to a gene: 1. Germline V CDR1 and CDR2: LGHNA, YNFKEQ. The CDR3 region has the DNA TGTGCCAGCAGCCCGGGACTAGCGGGGGGCGAGCAGTACTTC. Translation: CASSPGLAGGEQYF.

This clonotype was seen at least ten times. The chain has TRBV20-1 and TRBJ1-2; 7 nucleotides line up with TRBD1. V was pared by 0 bases and J by 6 bases, with 4 bases of the junction left unmatched. Germline CDR1 is DFQATT and CDR2 is SNEGSKA (reference sequence). The CDR3 covers 13 residues. CDR3 sequence reads: CSARDYRGHGYTF. For the CDR3, the DNA is TGCAGTGCTAGAGACTACAGGGGACATGGCTACACCTTC.

In its sample, this clonotype was seen a few times. The chain uses TRBV24-1 and TRBJ1-5; D may be TRBD1 (5 bases). The CDR3 runs 15 residues. The V gene lost 3 bases and the J gene lost 7 bases, with 15 bases spanning the gap. The germline V gene encodes CDR1 KGHDR and CDR2 SFDVKD. CDR3 in amino acids: CATSDRRAGNQPQHF. In nucleotides, the CDR3 is TGTGCCACCAGTGATCGTCGGGCAGGGAACCAGCCCCAGCATTTT.

There are a few counts of this clonotype. The chain employs TRBV5-1 and TRBJ2-5; 9 positions agree with TRBD2. Trimming removed 5 bases from V and 0 bases from J; junction bases left unmatched: 11. The germline gives CDR1 SGHRS, CDR2 YFSETQ. This CDR3 contains 17 residues. CDR3 residues: CASRPWRGGLYQETQYF. The CDR3 DNA is TGCGCCAGCAGGCCTTGGCGGGGGGGCCTCTACCAAGAGACCCAGTACTTC.

The chain combines TRBV6-5 with TRBJ1-3; 7 bases fit TRBD1. J lost 0 bases, V lost 0 bases, and 8 bases had no gene match. This CDR3 is 18 amino acids long. CDR1 and CDR2 (germline): MNHEY, SVGAGI. CDR3 bases: TGTGCCAGCAGTTACTCCTCGACAGGGCCTATCTCTGGAAACACCATATATTTT. Encoded protein: CASSYSSTGPISGNTIYF.